One and the same sample provided the 21 T cell receptor beta chains below, sequenced in a study of blood T cell repertoires in COVID-19. Generated by immunoSEQ multiplex PCR, the TCRdb table keeps only in-frame clones and is missing some. The sample has about 430,000 clones; 88% are singletons. Sample: PBMCs or T cells enriched from blood (not recorded which). These receptor sequences come from a woman in her late teens or twenties who had been exposed to COVID-19.

This chain connects TRBV12-3 or TRBV12-4 to TRBJ1-4; D unclear. The CDR3 consists of 13 residues. V shed 5 bases and J shed 5 bases, with 9 bases lying between them. The DNA of the CDR3 is TGTGCCAGCAGTCCCCACGGGAATGAAAAACTGTTTTTT. It yields the protein CASSPHGNEKLFF.

The chain has TRBV28 and TRBJ2-7; 15 nucleotides agree with TRBD2. Germline V gene lookup returns CDR1 MDHEN and CDR2 SYDVKM. The CDR3 contains 17 residues. J was trimmed by 6 bases and V by 3 bases; bases with no gene match: 9. Here the CDR3 reads CASSLAGLAGGGGEQYF. The DNA of the CDR3 is TGTGCCAGCAGTTTGGCCGGACTAGCGGGAGGGGGGGGCGAGCAGTACTTC.

This chain uses TRBV6-6 with TRBJ2-5; D is unclear. Germline values: CDR1 MNHNY, CDR2 SVGAGI (reference sequence). The CDR3 is 14 residues long. Trimming stripped 1 base from V and 5 bases from J, with 11 bases between. CDR3 region: CASSYYERTETQYF. The DNA of the CDR3 is TGTGCCAGCAGTTACTACGAGCGTACCGAGACCCAGTACTTC.

This chain joins TRBV19 and TRBJ1-5; TRBD1 might be the D (6 bases). Germline values: CDR1 LNHDA, CDR2 SQIVND (reference sequence). Between the trimmed V and J ends, which lost 4 bases and 0 bases, there was a span of 10 bases. The CDR3 spans 15 residues. The CDR3 bases are TGTGCCAGTAGTACCGGACAGAATAGCAATCAGCCCCAGCATTTT. Amino acids: CASSTGQNSNQPQHF.

The chain links TRBV28 to TRBJ1-5; no firm D call. The germline V gene encodes CDR1 MDHEN and CDR2 SYDVKM. This CDR3 is built from 14 residues. Trimming removed 3 bases from V and 3 bases from J, with 9 bases in between. Here the CDR3 reads CASSFVRLNQPQHF. The CDR3 nucleotides are TGTGCCAGCAGTTTTGTGCGGCTCAATCAGCCCCAGCATTTT.

The chain couples TRBV29-1 to TRBJ2-5, with 7 bases aligning to TRBD1. The J segment lost 5 bases and the V segment lost 7 bases, leaving 7 bases of the junction unmatched. The CDR3 sequence is 12 residues long. Germline CDR1 reads SQVTM; CDR2 reads ANQGSEA. CDR3 DNA sequence: TGCAGCGGGGAAGGGGGCGCGGAGACCCAGTACTTC. Translating gives CSGEGGAETQYF. The whole variable domain, remainder taken from reference TRBV29-1 and TRBJ2-5, is SAVISQKPSRDICQRGTSLTIQCQVDSQVTMMFWYRQQPGQSLTLIATANQGSEATYESGFVIDKFPISRPNLTFSTLTVSNMSPEDSSIYLCSGEGGAETQYFGPGTRLLVL.

For the CDR3, the DNA is TGCGCCAGCAAAAAGACTAGCATAAACTCCTACAATGAGCAGTTCTTC. Protein sequence: CASKKTSINSYNEQFF. The chain couples TRBV5-1 to TRBJ2-1; 7 bases map to TRBD2. Germline V gene sequence: CDR1 SGHRS, CDR2 YFSETQ. Trimming removed 6 bases from V and 0 bases from J; junction bases left unmatched: 9. The CDR3 is made up of 16 amino acids.

A few counts support this clone. The chain's CDR3 is CSVRGEDGYTF. The CDR3 DNA reads TGCAGCGTCAGGGGTGAAGATGGCTACACCTTC. V is TRBV29-1 and J is TRBJ1-2, with a possible D match to TRBD1 (6 bases). V gave up 6 bases and J gave up 6 bases, with 11 bases separating them. Germline CDR1 is SQVTM and CDR2 is ANQGSEA. This CDR3 comprises 11 residues. Together with reference TRBV29-1 and TRBJ1-2, the CDR3 gives the full variable domain: SAVISQKPSRDICQRGTSLTIQCQVDSQVTMMFWYRQQPGQSLTLIATANQGSEATYESGFVIDKFPISRPNLTFSTLTVSNMSPEDSSIYLCSVRGEDGYTFGSGTRLTVV.

The V gene is TRBV14, the J gene TRBJ2-5; possibly TRBD2 for D (5 bases). V was trimmed by 4 bases and J by 2 bases, leaving 14 bases between them. Per germline, CDR1 SGHDN and CDR2 FVKESK. This CDR3 is built from 15 residues. The DNA of the CDR3 is TGTGCCAGCAGCCTTGGACTGCGGGTTCAAGAGACCCAGTACTTC. It is translated as CASSLGLRVQETQYF. Using reference TRBV14 and TRBJ2-5 for the parts outside the CDR3, the full variable domain is EAGVTQFPSHSVIEKGQTVTLRCDPISGHDNLYWYRRVMGKEIKFLLHFVKESKQDESGMPNNRFLAERTGGTYSTLKVQPAELEDSGVYFCASSLGLRVQETQYFGPGTRLLVL.

The V call is TRBV7-2, the J call TRBJ2-3, with 7 nucleotides matching TRBD2. Trimming took 2 bases from V and 7 from J; bases not matched to a gene: 9. This CDR3 is 15 amino acids long. Germline V lookup: CDR1 SGHTA, CDR2 FQGNSA. This chain's CDR3 is CASSLSPAGLNTQYF. The CDR3 region has the DNA TGTGCCAGCAGCTTATCTCCAGCGGGGCTCAATACGCAGTATTTT.

CDR3 sequence reads: CASSPPGGINTGELFF. The CDR3 nucleotides are TGTGCCAGCAGCCCACCCGGCGGGATAAACACCGGGGAGCTGTTTTTT. The chain carries TRBV11-2 and TRBJ2-2, with D maybe TRBD2 (6 bases). The CDR3 loop spans 16 amino acids. V was cut by 5 bases and J by 2 bases, with 15 bases left in between. The germline V gene encodes CDR1 SGHAT and CDR2 FQNNGV.

The chain uses TRBV28 and TRBJ2-7; perhaps TRBD2 as D (5 bases). The CDR3 covers 13 residues. V lost 1 base and J lost 6, with 10 bases in between. Germline assignment: CDR1 MDHEN and CDR2 SYDVKM. In DNA, the CDR3 is TGTGCCAGCAGTTTATCGGGGTCTAGCGAGCAGTACTTC. It is translated as CASSLSGSSEQYF.

In DNA form, the CDR3 reads TGTGCCAGCAGCCCAGGGACAGGGGCTAACTACGAGCAGTACTTC. Amino acid sequence: CASSPGTGANYEQYF. The chain is built from TRBV7-6 and TRBJ2-7; 10 bases fit TRBD1. The germline V gene encodes CDR1 SGHVS and CDR2 FNYEAQ. V shed 5 bases, J shed 3 bases, and the junction held 7 bases outside the gene matches. The CDR3 totals 15 residues. The whole variable domain, filled in from reference TRBV7-6 and TRBJ2-7, reads GAGVSQSPRYKVTKRGQDVALRCDPISGHVSLYWYRQALGQGPEFLTYFNYEAQQDKSGLPNDRFSAERPEGSISTLTIQRTEQRDSAMYRCASSPGTGANYEQYFGPGTRLTVT.

The rearrangement uses TRBV3-1 (or the pseudogene TRBV3-2) and TRBJ1-2, with 9 bases aligning to TRBD1. Germline V gene lookup returns CDR1 LGHDT and CDR2 YNNKEL (reference sequence). J gave up 8 bases and V 4 bases, and 8 bases lay outside the gene matches. There are 14 residues in the CDR3. The DNA for the CDR3 is TGTGCCAGCAGCCTGTTGGGACAGGGCGACGGCTACACCTTC. Encoded protein: CASSLLGQGDGYTF.

Only a few counts were recorded for this clone. V and J are TRBV18 and TRBJ2-1; no definite D call. The ends were cut back, 2 bases at V and 5 bases at J, with 10 bases in the middle. Germline lookup yields CDR1 KGHSH and CDR2 LQKENI. CDR3 length equals 14 residues. This CDR3 reads CASSPVASNNEQFF. The CDR3 coding sequence is TGTGCCAGCTCACCAGTTGCTAGTAACAATGAGCAGTTCTTC.

Turning to this clone: This CDR3 is also generated by other DNA sequences in the sample. The V call is TRBV28, the J call TRBJ2-5; TRBD1 matches at 8 bases. V shed 3 bases, J shed 0 bases, and the junction held 3 bases outside the gene matches. The CDR3 totals 15 residues. In germline, CDR1 is MDHEN, CDR2 SYDVKM. CDR3 amino acids: CASSLPTGDQETQYF. Written as DNA, the CDR3 is TGTGCCAGCAGTTTGCCGACAGGGGACCAAGAGACCCAGTACTTC.

V and J are TRBV6-5 and TRBJ2-3; 8 nucleotides agree with TRBD2. This CDR3 spans 15 amino acids. The V and J ends lost 5 bases and 2 bases, in that order; junction bases with no gene match: 6. Germline V gives CDR1 MNHEY, CDR2 SVGAGI. In nucleotides, the CDR3 is TGTGCCAGCAGTCCCAGCGGGAGCCCCACAGATACGCAGTATTTT. It codes for CASSPSGSPTDTQYF.

The CDR3 DNA is TGTGCCAGCAGCTCCGGGGACAGGTCCTACGAGCAGTACTTC. The encoded protein is CASSSGDRSYEQYF. The rearrangement joins TRBV11-3 to TRBJ2-7; 8 nucleotides line up with TRBD1. The CDR3 runs 14 residues. The germline V gene has CDR1 SGHNT and CDR2 YENEEA. With V trimmed by 4 bases and J by 1 base, 3 bases remained unmatched.

The chain combines TRBV29-1 with TRBJ2-2; TRBD1 aligns across 9 bases. Germline V gene sequence: CDR1 SQVTM, CDR2 ANQGSEA. This CDR3 has 15 amino acids. Unmatched junction bases numbered 7, after V lost 5 bases and J lost 3 bases. As DNA, the CDR3 is TGCAGCGTTCCCCCGGGACAGGGCCACACCGGGGAGCTGTTTTTT. It specifies CSVPPGQGHTGELFF.

The chain joins TRBV12-3 or TRBV12-4 to TRBJ2-7; D perhaps matches TRBD1 (6 bases). V dropped 5 bases and J dropped 5 bases, with 13 bases sitting between them. The CDR3 is made up of 13 amino acids. CDR3 protein: CASSTQGAHEQYF. The DNA for the CDR3 is TGTGCCAGCAGTACACAGGGTGCCCACGAGCAGTACTTC.

The chain is built from TRBV6-6 and TRBJ2-7; D is possibly TRBD1 (6 bases). V was shortened by 6 bases and J by 3 bases, with 18 bases between the two germline ends. Germline CDR1 and CDR2: MNHNY and SVGAGI (reference sequence). The CDR3 is made up of 15 amino acids. CDR3: CASSPNRAISYEQYF. The CDR3 nucleotides read TGTGCCAGCAGCCCCAACAGGGCTATAAGCTACGAGCAGTACTTC.